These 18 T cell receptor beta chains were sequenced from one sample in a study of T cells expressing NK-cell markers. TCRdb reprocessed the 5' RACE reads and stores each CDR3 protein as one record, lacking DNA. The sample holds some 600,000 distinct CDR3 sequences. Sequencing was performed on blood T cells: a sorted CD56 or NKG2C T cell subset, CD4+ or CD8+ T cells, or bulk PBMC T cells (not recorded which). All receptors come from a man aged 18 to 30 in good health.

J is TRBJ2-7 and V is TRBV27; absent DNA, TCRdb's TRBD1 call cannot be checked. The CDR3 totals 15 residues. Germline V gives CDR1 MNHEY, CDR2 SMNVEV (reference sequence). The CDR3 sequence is CASSLGYDSPYEQYF.

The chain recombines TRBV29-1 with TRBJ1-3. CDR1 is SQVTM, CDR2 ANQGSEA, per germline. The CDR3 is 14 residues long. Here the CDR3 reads CSVEDPSAGNTIYF.

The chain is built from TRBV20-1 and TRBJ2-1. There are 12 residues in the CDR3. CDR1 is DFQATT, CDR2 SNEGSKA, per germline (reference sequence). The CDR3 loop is CSAKRTASEQFF.

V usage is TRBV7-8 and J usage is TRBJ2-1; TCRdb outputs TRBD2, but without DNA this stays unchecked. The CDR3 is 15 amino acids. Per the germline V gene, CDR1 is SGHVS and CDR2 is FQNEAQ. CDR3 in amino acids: CASSAPSTPYNEQFF.

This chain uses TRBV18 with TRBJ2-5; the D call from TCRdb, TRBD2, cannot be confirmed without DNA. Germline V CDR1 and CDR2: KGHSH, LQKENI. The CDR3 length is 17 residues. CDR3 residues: CASSPTAGVGFQETQYF.

CDR3 loop: CASLPWGGHSPLHF. The chain links TRBV6-1 to TRBJ1-6. Germline CDR1 MNHNS, CDR2 SASEGT. The CDR3 has 14 amino acids.

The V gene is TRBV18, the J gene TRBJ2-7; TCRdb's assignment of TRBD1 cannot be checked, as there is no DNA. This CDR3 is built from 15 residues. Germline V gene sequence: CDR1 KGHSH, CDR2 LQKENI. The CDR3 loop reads CASSPTGGSPYEQYF.

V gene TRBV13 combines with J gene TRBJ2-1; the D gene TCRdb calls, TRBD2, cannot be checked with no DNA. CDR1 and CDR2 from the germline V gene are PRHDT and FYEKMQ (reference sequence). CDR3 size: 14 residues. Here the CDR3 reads CASSEGLGYNEQFF.

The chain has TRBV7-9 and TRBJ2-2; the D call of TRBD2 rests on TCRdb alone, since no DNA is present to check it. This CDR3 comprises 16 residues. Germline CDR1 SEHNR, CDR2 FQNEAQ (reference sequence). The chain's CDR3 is CASSPNPRIATGELFF.

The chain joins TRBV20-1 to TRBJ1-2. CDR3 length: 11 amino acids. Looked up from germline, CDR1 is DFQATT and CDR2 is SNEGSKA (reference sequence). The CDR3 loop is CSALGPYGYTF.

Here the CDR3 reads CASSQVGGPDNEQFF. The V call is TRBV4-2, the J call TRBJ2-1; as DNA is missing, the TRBD2 call by TCRdb cannot be tested. Per the germline V gene, CDR1 is LGHNA and CDR2 is YNFKEQ. The CDR3 is made up of 15 amino acids.

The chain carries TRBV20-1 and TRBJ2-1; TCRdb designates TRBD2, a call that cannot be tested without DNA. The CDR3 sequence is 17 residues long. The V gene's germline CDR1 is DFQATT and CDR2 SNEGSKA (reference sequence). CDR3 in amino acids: CRPGLAGGLSSYNEQFF.

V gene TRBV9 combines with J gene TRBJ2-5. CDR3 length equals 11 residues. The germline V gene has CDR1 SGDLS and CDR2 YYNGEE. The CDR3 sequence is CASSVFSWQYF. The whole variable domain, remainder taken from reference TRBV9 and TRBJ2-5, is DSGVTQTPKHLITATGQRVTLRCSPRSGDLSVYWYQQSLDQGLQFLIQYYNGEERAKGNILERFSAQQFPDLHSELNLSSLELGDSALYFCASSVFSWQYFGPGTRLLVL.

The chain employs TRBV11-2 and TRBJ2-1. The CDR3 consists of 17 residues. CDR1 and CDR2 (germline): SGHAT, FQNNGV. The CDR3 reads CASSARIAGGSYNEQFF.

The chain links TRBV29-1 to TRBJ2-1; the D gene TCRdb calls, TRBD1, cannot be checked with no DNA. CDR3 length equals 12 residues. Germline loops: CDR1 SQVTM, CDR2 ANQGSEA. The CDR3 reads CSIQDRPAEQFF.

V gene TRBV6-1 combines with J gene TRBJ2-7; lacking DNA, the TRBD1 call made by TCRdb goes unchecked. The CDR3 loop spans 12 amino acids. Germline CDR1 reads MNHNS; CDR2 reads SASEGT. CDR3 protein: CASIRGPYEQYF.

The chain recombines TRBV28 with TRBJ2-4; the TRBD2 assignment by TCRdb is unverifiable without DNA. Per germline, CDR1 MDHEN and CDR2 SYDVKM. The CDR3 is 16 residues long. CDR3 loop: CASSLTRAHTKNIQYF.

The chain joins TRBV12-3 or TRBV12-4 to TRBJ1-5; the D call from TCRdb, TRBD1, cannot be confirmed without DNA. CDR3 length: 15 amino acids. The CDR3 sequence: CASSQDAGSNQPQHF.